Below, 11 T cell receptor beta chains from the same sample are listed, as sequenced in a study of blood T cell repertoires in COVID-19. Here immunoSEQ multiplex PCR was the method, and the copy in TCRdb shows in-frame clones only, minus some. Of some 150,000 clones listed, approximately 83% are singletons. The material sequenced was PBMCs or T cells enriched from blood (not recorded which). Receptor source: a man aged 50 to 59 who had recovered from COVID-19.

The chain couples TRBV28 to TRBJ2-7, with TRBD2 as a possible D gene (5 bases). The CDR3 is 14 amino acids. With 3 bases removed from V and 6 bases from J, the gap between germline ends came to 15 bases. CDR1 MDHEN and CDR2 SYDVKM come from the germline V gene. The CDR3 spells CASSFSDRGVEQYF. In nucleotides, the CDR3 is TGTGCCAGCAGTTTTAGTGACCGGGGAGTCGAGCAGTACTTC.

This chain joins TRBV5-1 and TRBJ1-4, with D possibly TRBD1 on 6 matching bases. The CDR3 is made up of 15 amino acids. CDR1 SGHRS and CDR2 YFSETQ come from the germline V gene. V lost 4 bases to trimming and J lost 3 bases, with 13 bases between them. The CDR3 DNA is TGCGCCAGCAGCATGACAGGTCTATCTAATGAAAAACTGTTTTTT. Its translation: CASSMTGLSNEKLFF. The full variable domain, with the rest looked up from reference TRBV5-1 and TRBJ1-4, is KAGVTQTPRYLIKTRGQQVTLSCSPISGHRSVSWYQQTPGQGLQFLFEYFSETQRNKGNFPGRFSGRQFSNSRSEMNVSTLELGDSALYLCASSMTGLSNEKLFFGSGTQLSVL.

This clone appeared once. V is TRBV5-1 and J is TRBJ1-6; 12 nucleotides agree with TRBD1. The CDR3 covers 18 residues. V lost 4 bases and J lost 5; bases outside the gene matches: 10. Germline V gives CDR1 SGHRS, CDR2 YFSETQ. The CDR3 DNA follows: TGCGCCAGCAGCCACTCAACGGGACAGGGGGCGGATAATTCACCCCTCCACTTT. Residues: CASSHSTGQGADNSPLHF. The full variable domain, completed using reference TRBV5-1 and TRBJ1-6, is KAGVTQTPRYLIKTRGQQVTLSCSPISGHRSVSWYQQTPGQGLQFLFEYFSETQRNKGNFPGRFSGRQFSNSRSEMNVSTLELGDSALYLCASSHSTGQGADNSPLHFGNGTRLTVT.

The J gene is TRBJ2-5, the V gene TRBV7-2; D is uncertain. Per germline, CDR1 SGHTA and CDR2 FQGNSA. The CDR3 is 13 residues long. Deletions cut 5 bases from V and 5 bases from J, with 12 bases between. CDR3 DNA sequence: TGTGCCAGCAGCACCCTAGGTTTGGAGACCCAGTACTTC. Its protein product is CASSTLGLETQYF.

The chain's CDR3 is CASSQIQPAGRETQYF. CDR3 sequence (DNA): TGTGCCAGCAGCCAGATACAACCAGCGGGGCGGGAGACCCAGTACTTC. The V and J genes are TRBV7-2 and TRBJ2-5; 7 positions match TRBD2. The CDR3 is 16 residues long. With V trimmed by 5 bases and J by 5 bases, 14 bases remained unmatched. The germline V gene has CDR1 SGHTA and CDR2 FQGNSA.

The rearrangement joins TRBV5-1 to TRBJ2-3; a possible D gene is TRBD2 (5 bases). Germline-derived CDR1 and CDR2 are SGHRS and YFSETQ. The ends were cut back, 0 bases at V and 0 bases at J, with 14 bases in the middle. The CDR3 spans 17 residues. This chain's CDR3 is CASSLAGGVRSTDTQYF. For the CDR3, the DNA is TGCGCCAGCAGCTTGGCCGGAGGCGTTCGGAGCACAGATACGCAGTATTTT.

This chain's CDR3 is CASSINRENTEAFF. In DNA, the CDR3 is TGTGCCAGTAGTATTAACAGGGAGAACACTGAAGCTTTCTTT. The V and J genes are TRBV19 and TRBJ1-1; TRBD1 might be the D (6 bases). Trimming took 3 bases from V and 1 from J, leaving 9 bases between them. The germline V gene encodes CDR1 LNHDA and CDR2 SQIVND (reference sequence). CDR3 size: 14 residues.

The chain joins TRBV28 to TRBJ2-5; possible D gene TRBD1, 5 bases. The germline V gene encodes CDR1 MDHEN and CDR2 SYDVKM. V was cut by 4 bases and J by 1 base, with 13 bases left in between. The CDR3 loop spans 15 amino acids. This CDR3 is CASSSEQVLQETQYF. DNA for the CDR3: TGTGCCAGCAGTTCAGAACAGGTGCTCCAAGAGACCCAGTACTTC.

The J gene is TRBJ1-5, the V gene TRBV19, with D unclear. Germline assignment: CDR1 LNHDA and CDR2 SQIVND (reference sequence). The CDR3 consists of 15 residues. Trimming shortened V by 1 base and J by 4 bases, and 11 bases separated the two germline ends. CDR3 coding DNA: TGTGCCAGTAGTATAGGAGCAAATTATAATCAGCCCCAGCATTTT. This codes for CASSIGANYNQPQHF.

In regard to this clone: Relative to the germline gene, one junction end is altered; a read error may explain this. The rearrangement joins TRBV7-7 to TRBJ2-5, with a tentative D call TRBD2 (7 bases). The CDR3 covers 15 residues. Germline loops: CDR1 SSHAT, CDR2 FNYEAQ (reference sequence). In DNA, the CDR3 is TGTGCTAGCAGCCAAGGGGGGGCTGTGCGAGAGACCCAGTACTTC. Its translation: CASSQGGAVRETQYF.

The rearrangement uses TRBV9 and TRBJ1-2; a weak D match, TRBD1 (5 bases). The length of the CDR3 is 13 residues. The germline V gene encodes CDR1 SGDLS and CDR2 YYNGEE. V shed 6 bases and J shed 8 bases, with 17 bases lying between them. The CDR3 DNA follows: TGTGCCAGCAATTTGTCGGGGGAAGACGGCTACACCTTC. Translation gives CASNLSGEDGYTF.